The clone carrying this T cell receptor beta chain was recorded at least ten times. The source of the sample is a study of CD8 T cells in ankylosing spondylitis. The CDR3 length is 16 residues. Germline V gives CDR1 DFQATT, CDR2 SNEGSKA (reference sequence). With 0 bases clipped from V and 0 bases from J, the junction kept 8 bases outside the gene matches. TCRdb used MiXCR to reprocess the 5' RACE reads, holding one entry per CDR3 protein. Of roughly 220,000 distinct CDR3 sequences in the sample, approximately 10% were seen once. The receptor comes from a male donor with ankylosing spondylitis or in good health (not recorded which). The chain is built from TRBV20-1 and TRBJ2-7; 7 bases fit TRBD2. Sequences were obtained from blood, either unsorted or a sorted T cell fraction (not recorded which). DNA for the CDR3: TGCAGTGCTAGAGATTGGGGGGGGGGACCCTCCTACGAGCAGTACTTC. Encoded protein: CSARDWGGGPSYEQYF.